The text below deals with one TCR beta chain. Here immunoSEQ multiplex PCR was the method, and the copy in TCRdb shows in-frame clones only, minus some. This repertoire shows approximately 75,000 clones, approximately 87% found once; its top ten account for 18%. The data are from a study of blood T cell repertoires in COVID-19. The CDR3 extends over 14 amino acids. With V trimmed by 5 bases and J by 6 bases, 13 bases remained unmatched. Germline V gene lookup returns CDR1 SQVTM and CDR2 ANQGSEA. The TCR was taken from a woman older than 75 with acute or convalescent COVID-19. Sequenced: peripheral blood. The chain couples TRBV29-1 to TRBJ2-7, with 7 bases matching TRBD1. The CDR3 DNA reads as TGCAGCGTTAGGACAGGTGATATAGTGGGCGAGCAGTACTTC. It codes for CSVRTGDIVGEQYF.